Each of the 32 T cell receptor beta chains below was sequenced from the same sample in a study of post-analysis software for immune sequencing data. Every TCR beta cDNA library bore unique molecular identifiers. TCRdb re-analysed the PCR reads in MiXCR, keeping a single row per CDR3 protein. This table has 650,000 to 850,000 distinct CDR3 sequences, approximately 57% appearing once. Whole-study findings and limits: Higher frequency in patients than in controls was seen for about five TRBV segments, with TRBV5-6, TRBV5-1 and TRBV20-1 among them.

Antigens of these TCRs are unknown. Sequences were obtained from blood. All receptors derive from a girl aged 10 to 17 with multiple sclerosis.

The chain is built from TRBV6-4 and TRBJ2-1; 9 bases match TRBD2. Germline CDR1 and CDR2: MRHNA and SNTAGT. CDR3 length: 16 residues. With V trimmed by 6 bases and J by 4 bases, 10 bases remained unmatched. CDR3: CASSPSERGEYNEQFF. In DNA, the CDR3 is TGTGCCAGCAGCCCCTCGGAGCGGGGGGAATACAATGAGCAGTTCTTC.

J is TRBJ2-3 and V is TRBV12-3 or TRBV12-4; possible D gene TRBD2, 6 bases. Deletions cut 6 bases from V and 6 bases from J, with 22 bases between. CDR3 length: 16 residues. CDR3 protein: CASSPTRGIGSDTQYF. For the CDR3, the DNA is TGTGCCAGCAGCCCGACTCGGGGGATTGGTTCCGATACGCAGTATTTT.

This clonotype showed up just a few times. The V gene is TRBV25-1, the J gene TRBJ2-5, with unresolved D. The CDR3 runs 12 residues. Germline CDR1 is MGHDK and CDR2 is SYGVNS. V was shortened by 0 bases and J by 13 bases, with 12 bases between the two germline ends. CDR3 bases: TGTGCCAGCAGTGAATATGGGCGGAGTGTGTACTTC. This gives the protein CASSEYGRSVYF.

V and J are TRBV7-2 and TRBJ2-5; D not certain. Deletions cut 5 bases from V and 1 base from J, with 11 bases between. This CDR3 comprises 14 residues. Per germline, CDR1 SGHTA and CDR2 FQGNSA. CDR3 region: CASSPRTPQETQYF. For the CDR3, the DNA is TGTGCCAGCAGCCCCAGGACGCCCCAAGAGACCCAGTACTTC.

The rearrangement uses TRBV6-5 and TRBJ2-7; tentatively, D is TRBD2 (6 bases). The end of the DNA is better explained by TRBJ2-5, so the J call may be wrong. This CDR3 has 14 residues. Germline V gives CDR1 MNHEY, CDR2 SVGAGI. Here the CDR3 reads CASSAQTSRETQYF. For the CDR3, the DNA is TGTGCCAGCAGTGCCCAGACTAGTCGAGAGACCCAGTACTTC.

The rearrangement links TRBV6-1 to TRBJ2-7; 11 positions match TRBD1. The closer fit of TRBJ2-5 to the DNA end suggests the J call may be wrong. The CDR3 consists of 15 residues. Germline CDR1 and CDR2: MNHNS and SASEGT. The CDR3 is CASSVGQGDRETQYF. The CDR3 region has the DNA TGTGCCAGCAGCGTGGGACAGGGGGATCGGGAGACCCAGTACTTC.

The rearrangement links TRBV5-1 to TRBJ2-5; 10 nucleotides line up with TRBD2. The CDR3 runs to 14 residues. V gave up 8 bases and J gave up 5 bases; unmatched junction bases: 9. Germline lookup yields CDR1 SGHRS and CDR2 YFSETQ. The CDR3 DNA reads TGCGCCAGTCGGGGCCTAGCGGGAGAGGAGACCCAGTACTTC. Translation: CASRGLAGEETQYF.

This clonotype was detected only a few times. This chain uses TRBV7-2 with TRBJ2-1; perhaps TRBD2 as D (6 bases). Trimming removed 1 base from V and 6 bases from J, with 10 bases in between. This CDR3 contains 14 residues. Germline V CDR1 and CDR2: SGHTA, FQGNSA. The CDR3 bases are TGTGCCAGCAGCTTAGAGACTAGTTTCAATGAGCAGTTCTTC. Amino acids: CASSLETSFNEQFF.

The CDR3 nucleotides are TGTGCCAGCAGCGCTAGCGGCCAAGAGACCCAGTACTTC. It yields the protein CASSASGQETQYF. The chain combines TRBV2 with TRBJ2-5; 7 positions match TRBD2. J was trimmed by 1 base and V by 6 bases; bases with no gene match: 2. CDR3 length: 13 residues. Germline CDR1 and CDR2: SNHLY and FYNNEI.

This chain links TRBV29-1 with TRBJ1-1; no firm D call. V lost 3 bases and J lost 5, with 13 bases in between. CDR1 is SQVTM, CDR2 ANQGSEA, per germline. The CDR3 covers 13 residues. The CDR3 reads CSVESQAYTEAFF. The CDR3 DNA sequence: TGCAGCGTTGAGTCCCAGGCCTATACTGAAGCTTTCTTT.

CDR3 bases: TGTGCCAGCAGCTTGTACGCTAACGGGGGGGGTACGCAGTATTTT. Its protein product is CASSLYANGGGTQYF. This rearrangement joins TRBV5-5 to TRBJ2-3, with 8 bases lining up with TRBD2. From germline, CDR1 is SGHKS and CDR2 YYEKEE (reference sequence). CDR3 length: 15 amino acids. V gave up 1 base and J gave up 8 bases; unmatched junction bases: 9.

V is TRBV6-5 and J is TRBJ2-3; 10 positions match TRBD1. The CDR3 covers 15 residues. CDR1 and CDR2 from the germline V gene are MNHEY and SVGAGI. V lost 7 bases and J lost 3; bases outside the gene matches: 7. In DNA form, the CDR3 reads TGTGCCAGCACTTGGGACAGGGGACAAACAGATACGCAGTATTTT. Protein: CASTWDRGQTDTQYF.

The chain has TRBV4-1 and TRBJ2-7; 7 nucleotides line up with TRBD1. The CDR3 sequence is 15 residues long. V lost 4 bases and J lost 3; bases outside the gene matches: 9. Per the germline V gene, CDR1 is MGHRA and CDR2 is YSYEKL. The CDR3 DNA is TGCGCCAGCAGCCTTGATCCGGGACAGATCTACGAGCAGTACTTC. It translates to CASSLDPGQIYEQYF.

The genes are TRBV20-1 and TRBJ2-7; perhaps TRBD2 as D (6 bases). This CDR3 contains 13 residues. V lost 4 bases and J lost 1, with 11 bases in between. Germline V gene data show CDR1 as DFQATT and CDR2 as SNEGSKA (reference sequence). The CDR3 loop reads CSAIGGNSYEQYF. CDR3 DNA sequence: TGCAGTGCTATTGGAGGGAATTCCTACGAGCAGTACTTC.

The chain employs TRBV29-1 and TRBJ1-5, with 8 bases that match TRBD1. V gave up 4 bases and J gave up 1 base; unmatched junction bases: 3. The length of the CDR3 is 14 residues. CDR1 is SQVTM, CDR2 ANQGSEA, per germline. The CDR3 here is CSVGQGSSNQPQHF. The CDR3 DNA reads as TGCAGCGTTGGACAGGGGTCAAGCAATCAGCCCCAGCATTTT.

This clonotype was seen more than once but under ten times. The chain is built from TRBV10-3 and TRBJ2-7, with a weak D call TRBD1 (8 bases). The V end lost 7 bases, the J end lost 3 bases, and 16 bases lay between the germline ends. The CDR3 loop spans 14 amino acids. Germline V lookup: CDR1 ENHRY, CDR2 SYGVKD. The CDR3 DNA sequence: TGTGCCATCACACAGGGGGGGAATTTCTACGAGCAGTACTTC. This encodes CAITQGGNFYEQYF.

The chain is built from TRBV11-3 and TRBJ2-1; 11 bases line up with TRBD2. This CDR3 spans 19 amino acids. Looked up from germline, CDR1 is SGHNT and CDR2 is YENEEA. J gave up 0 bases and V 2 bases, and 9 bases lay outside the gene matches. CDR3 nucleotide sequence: TGTGCCAGCAGCTTAAATAAACGGACTAGCGGGTGCTCCTACAATGAGCAGTTCTTC. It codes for CASSLNKRTSGCSYNEQFF.

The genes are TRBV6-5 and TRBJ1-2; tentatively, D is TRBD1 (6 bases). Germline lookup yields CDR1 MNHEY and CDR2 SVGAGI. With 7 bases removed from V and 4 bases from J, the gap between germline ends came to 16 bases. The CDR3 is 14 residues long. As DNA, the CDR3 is TGTGCCAGCACTTCAGGGGACGGGAGCTATGGCTACACCTTC. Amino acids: CASTSGDGSYGYTF.

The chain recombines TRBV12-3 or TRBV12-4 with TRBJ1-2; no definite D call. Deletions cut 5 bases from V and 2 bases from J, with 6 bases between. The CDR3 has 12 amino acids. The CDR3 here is CASSGRNYGYTF. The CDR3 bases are TGTGCCAGCAGTGGTAGGAACTATGGCTACACCTTC.

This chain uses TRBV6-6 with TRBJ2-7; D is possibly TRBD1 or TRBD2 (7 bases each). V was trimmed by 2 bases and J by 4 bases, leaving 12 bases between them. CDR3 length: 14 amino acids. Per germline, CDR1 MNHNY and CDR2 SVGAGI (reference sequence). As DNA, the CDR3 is TGTGCCAGCAGTTACGACAGGGAGGGGTACGAGCAGTACTTC. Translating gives CASSYDREGYEQYF.

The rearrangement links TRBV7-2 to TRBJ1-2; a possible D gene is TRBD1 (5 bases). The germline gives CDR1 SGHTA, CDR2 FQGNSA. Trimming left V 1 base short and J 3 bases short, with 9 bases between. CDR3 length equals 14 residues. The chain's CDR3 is CASSLGGRDYGYTF. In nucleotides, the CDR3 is TGTGCCAGCAGCTTAGGGGGCAGGGACTATGGCTACACCTTC.

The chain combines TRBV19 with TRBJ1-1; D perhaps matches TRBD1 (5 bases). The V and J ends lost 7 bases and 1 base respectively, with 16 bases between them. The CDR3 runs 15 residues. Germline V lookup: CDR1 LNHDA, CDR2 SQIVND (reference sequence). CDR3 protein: CASTLIGARNTEAFF. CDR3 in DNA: TGTGCCAGTACCTTAATAGGGGCCAGGAACACTGAAGCTTTCTTT.

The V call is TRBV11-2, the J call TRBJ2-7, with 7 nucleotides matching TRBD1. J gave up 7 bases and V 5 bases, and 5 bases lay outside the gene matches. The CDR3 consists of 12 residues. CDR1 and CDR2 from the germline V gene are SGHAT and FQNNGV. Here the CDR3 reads CASSTGQREQYF. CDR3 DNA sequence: TGTGCCAGCAGCACGGGACAGCGAGAGCAGTACTTC.

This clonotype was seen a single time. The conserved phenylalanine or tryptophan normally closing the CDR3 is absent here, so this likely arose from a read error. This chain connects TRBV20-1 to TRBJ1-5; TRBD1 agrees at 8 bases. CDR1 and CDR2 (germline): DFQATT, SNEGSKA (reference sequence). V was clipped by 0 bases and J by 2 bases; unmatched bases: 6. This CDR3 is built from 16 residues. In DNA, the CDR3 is TGCAGTGCTAGAGATGAGCTGGGACAGGGCAATCAGCCCCAGCATTGT. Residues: CSARDELGQGNQPQHC.

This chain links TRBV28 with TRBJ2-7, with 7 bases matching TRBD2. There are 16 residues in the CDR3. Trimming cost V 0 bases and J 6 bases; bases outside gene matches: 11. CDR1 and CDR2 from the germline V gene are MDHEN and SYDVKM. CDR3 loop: CASSLWRRERPSEQYF. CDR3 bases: TGTGCCAGCAGTTTATGGAGGCGGGAGAGGCCCTCCGAGCAGTACTTC.

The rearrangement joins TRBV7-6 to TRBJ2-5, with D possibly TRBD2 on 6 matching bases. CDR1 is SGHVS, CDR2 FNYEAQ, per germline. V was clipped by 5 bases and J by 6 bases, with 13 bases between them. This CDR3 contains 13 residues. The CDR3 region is CASSALARKTQYF. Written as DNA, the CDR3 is TGTGCCAGCAGCGCTCTAGCGCGAAAGACCCAGTACTTC. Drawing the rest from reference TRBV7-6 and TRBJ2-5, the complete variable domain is GAGVSQSPRYKVTKRGQDVALRCDPISGHVSLYWYRQALGQGPEFLTYFNYEAQQDKSGLPNDRFSAERPEGSISTLTIQRTEQRDSAMYRCASSALARKTQYFGPGTRLLVL.

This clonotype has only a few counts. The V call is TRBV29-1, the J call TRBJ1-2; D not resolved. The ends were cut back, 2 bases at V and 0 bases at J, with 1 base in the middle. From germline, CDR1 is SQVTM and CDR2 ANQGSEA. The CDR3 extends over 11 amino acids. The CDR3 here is CSVEPNYGYTF. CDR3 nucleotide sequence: TGCAGCGTTGAACCTAACTATGGCTACACCTTC.

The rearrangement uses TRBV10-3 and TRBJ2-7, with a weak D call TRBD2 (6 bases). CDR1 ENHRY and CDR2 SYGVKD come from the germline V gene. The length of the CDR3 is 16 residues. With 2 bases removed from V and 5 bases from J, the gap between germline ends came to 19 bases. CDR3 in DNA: TGTGCCATCAGTGAGGTATCATCCGGGACTGGCGACGAGCAGTACTTC. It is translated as CAISEVSSGTGDEQYF.

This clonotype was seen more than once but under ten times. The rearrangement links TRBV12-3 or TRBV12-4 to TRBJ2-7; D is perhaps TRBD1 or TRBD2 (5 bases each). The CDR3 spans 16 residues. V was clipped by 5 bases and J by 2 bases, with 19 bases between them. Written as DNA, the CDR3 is TGTGCCAGCAGTCCCCTCCGGGGCTCGTACGCCTACGAGCAGTACTTC. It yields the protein CASSPLRGSYAYEQYF.

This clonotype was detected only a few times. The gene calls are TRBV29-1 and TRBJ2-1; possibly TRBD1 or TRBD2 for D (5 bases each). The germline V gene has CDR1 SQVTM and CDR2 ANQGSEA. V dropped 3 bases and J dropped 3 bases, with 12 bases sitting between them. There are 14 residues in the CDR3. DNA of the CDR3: TGCAGCGTTGAGGGGACCGTGGGCTACAATGAGCAGTTCTTC. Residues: CSVEGTVGYNEQFF.

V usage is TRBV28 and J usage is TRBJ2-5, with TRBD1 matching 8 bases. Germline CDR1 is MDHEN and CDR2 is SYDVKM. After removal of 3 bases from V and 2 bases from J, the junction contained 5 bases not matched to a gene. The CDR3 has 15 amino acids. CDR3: CASSFWTGTQETQYF. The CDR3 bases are TGTGCCAGCAGTTTCTGGACAGGGACACAAGAGACCCAGTACTTC.

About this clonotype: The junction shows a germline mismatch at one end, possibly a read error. CDR3 amino acids: CSVLGVPSGANVRTF. CDR3 DNA sequence: TGCAGCGTACTAGGGGTCCCCTCTGGGGCCAACGTCCGGACTTTC. V usage is TRBV29-1 and J usage is TRBJ2-6; D may correspond to TRBD1 or TRBD2 (5 bases each). The CDR3 has 15 residues. Germline CDR1 and CDR2: SQVTM and ANQGSEA.